This paragraph covers one T cell receptor (beta chain) sequence. The specificity of this receptor is unknown. Base qualities are not at hand, and no much larger clone is one base apart. This entry belongs to a study of control samples from healthy donors and cancer patients (dated by TCRdb to between 2020 and 2021). Library prep was done by the immunoSEQ multiplex PCR assay. This is the immuneACCESS table as TCRdb keeps it, with only in-frame sequences that have V and J called. A part of the clones is gone; compared with another copy, unresolved V genes explain less than half, and the rest is unexplained. Within this sample are 85,000 to 90,000 clones, with over 65% of them counted one time only. The ten largest clones capture around 2.1% of the sample. The germline V gene specifies SGDLS as CDR1 and YYNGEE as CDR2. The CDR3 numbers 14 residues from cysteine through phenylalanine. Of the read, only the CDR3 DNA is kept; its 42 bases are in frame from base 1. The junction shows trimming of 4 bases on V and 3 bases on J, and the gene matches do not reach 5 bases of it.

Specimen: blood. This clonotype was sampled from a middle-aged woman in good health. This chain joins TRBV9 to TRBJ2-3, with 7 bases in between that match TRBD2. The CDR3 protein is CASSITGGTDTQYF. The DNA sequence is as follows: TGTGCCAGCAGCATAACCGGGGGGACAGATACGCAGTATTTT.